The source of this T cell receptor (beta chain) is a study of molecular identifiers for immune sequencing clone quantification (dated by TCRdb to the late 2010s). In the study overall: For a replicate experiment, RNA from about 20,000 or 100,000 naive CD8 T cells was divided into five aliquots, of which four were sequenced. The study was a methods study using CD8 T cells to benchmark molecular-identifier clustering-based TCR repertoire sequencing (MIDCIRS) and TCR RNA copy counting.

The investigation overall reported the following: In CMV-specific effector cells, over 99% of molecules were held by clones above 20 RNA copies, whereas under 1% of molecules were held by such clones in naive cells. The naive libraries included spiked-in Jurkat TCR RNA (around 10 copies' worth), and this RNA is not part of the donor repertoire. Modeling indicated 2.5 to 3.5 TCR RNA copies recovered per cell, compared with 9 to 10 by digital PCR, which implies a capture efficiency of about 27%. When barcode sub-clustering was left out, chimeric consensus sequences inflated TCR diversity, with chimeras reaching as high as 47%. The sizes of highly expanded clones could end up underestimated when identical TCR molecules share a barcode. A single cell's worth of spiked-in Jurkat TCR RNA was reported detectable even among around 970,000 naive CD8 T cells.

With respect to this clonotype: Its binding antigen is unknown. Nothing much larger sits one base from this clone, and base qualities are not available.

V is cut by 1 base and J by 2 bases, and the space between the germline ends is 10 bases. The CDR1 and CDR2 encoded by the germline V gene (reference sequence) are SEHNR and FQNEAQ. The CDR3 runs 15 amino acids, cysteine and phenylalanine included. This entry keeps only the CDR3 DNA: 45 bases, framed from base 1. Libraries of naive CD8 T cells were built from anywhere between about 19,000 and 1,000,000 sorted cells, with 10%, 30% or 50% of the purified RNA used. Naive CD8 T cells were FACS-sorted as CD8+CD4-CCR7+CD45RA+ on a BD FACSAria II into RLT Plus buffer. To test detection sensitivity, Jurkat RNA equivalent to more than 9 TCR copies was spiked into samples of about 19,000-1,000,000 naive CD8 T cells. Enrichment of CD8 T cells was done with RosetteSep CD8+ T Cell Enrichment Cocktail plus Ficoll-Paque, and ACK red cell lysis came afterward. Receptors were amplified or captured by PCR. The data were produced on an Illumina HiSeq 4000. Bulk TCR libraries were generated as previously described, with the TCR primers listed in Table S5 used. Purification of total RNA was performed with the Qiagen AllPrep DNA/RNA kit. Before analysis, reads from multiple sequencing runs of the same library were pooled. The authors' pipeline ran thus. Only reads with exact TCR constant sequence were kept, trimmed to 150 nt, and grouped by their 12-nt molecular barcodes. Reads inside each barcode group were sub-clustered using a 15% Levenshtein threshold, and a quality-weighted consensus sequence was constructed for each RNA molecule. Non-functional sequences were removed, as were lower-count sequences one edit away from another. On the basis of fitting two negative binomial distributions, barcode sub-clusters with fewer than 20% of the maximum read count were discarded. TCRdb redid the processing of the public reads, applying fastp at Q25 and MiXCR, and retained in-frame beta chains. Each CDR3 protein appears once, grouped with its most common genes and DNA. TCRdb's processing, not the authors', yielded these V and J calls. A total of hundreds of thousands of distinct CDR3 sequences appear in this sample, nearly 20% of them only once. Roughly 0.85% of the sample rests with the top ten.

Input material: naive CD8+ T cells from blood, with Jurkat cell RNA spiked in. In light of the paper, this sample's cell subset or site label describes: FACS-sorted CD8+CD4-CCR7+CD45RA+ naive T cells. This sequence was found in a human donor in good health. Some libraries in this study had Jurkat cell RNA spiked in. The chain was built from TRBV7-9 and TRBJ2-3; perhaps TRBD1 is the D gene, with 5 bases matching. This receptor has the CDR3 CASSLGLTATDTQYF. The DNA reads as follows: TGTGCCAGCAGCTTAGGTCTGACAGCCACAGATACGCAGTATTTT.